These 3 T cell receptor beta chains were sequenced from one sample in a study of blood T cell repertoires in COVID-19. Clones were sequenced by immunoSEQ multiplex PCR, and TCRdb holds only the in-frame ones, with some missing. The sample has 250,000 or so clones; around 88% are singletons. Input material: PBMCs or T cells enriched from blood (not recorded which). These receptors were collected from a man aged 35 to 55 who had recovered from COVID-19.

The V call is TRBV15, the J call TRBJ2-3; 14 bases fit TRBD2. The CDR3 totals 17 residues. The V gene's germline CDR1 is LNHNV and CDR2 YYDKDF (reference sequence). Trimming removed 5 bases from V and 5 bases from J; junction bases left unmatched: 9. The CDR3 sequence: CATSPGLAGGLGDTQYF. CDR3 DNA sequence: TGTGCCACCAGCCCCGGACTAGCGGGAGGTCTTGGAGATACGCAGTATTTT.

The chain is built from TRBV7-2 and TRBJ2-7; a weak D match, TRBD2 (6 bases). From germline, CDR1 is SGHTA and CDR2 FQGNSA. Deletions cut 3 bases from V and 0 bases from J, with 18 bases between. CDR3 length equals 17 residues. The CDR3 DNA sequence: TGTGCCAGCAGCTTTACGCGGGCCGGGACTTTCTCCTACGAGCAGTACTTC. Its translation is CASSFTRAGTFSYEQYF.

The chain employs TRBV4-3 and TRBJ1-2, with a possible D match to TRBD1 (6 bases). From germline, CDR1 is LGHNA and CDR2 YSLEER. The germline V and J ends were trimmed by 2 bases and 2 bases, with 6 bases remaining between them. The CDR3 is 13 amino acids. The CDR3 DNA follows: TGCGCCAGCAGCCAACAGGGGAACTATGGCTACACCTTC. Protein sequence: CASSQQGNYGYTF.